This TCR beta chain was identified during a study of blood T cell repertoires in COVID-19. Sequenced by immunoSEQ multiplex PCR; TCRdb stores in-frame clones only, minus some. The sample consists of around 200,000 clones, around 90% of them appearing once. This CDR3 region has 16 residues. Trimming cost V 2 bases and J 5 bases; bases outside gene matches: 8. Germline values: CDR1 KGHSH, CDR2 LQKENI. The sequence came from a man aged 45 to 65 with acute or convalescent COVID-19. The V call is TRBV18, the J call TRBJ2-1; 8 bases map to TRBD1. Sequencing was carried out using peripheral blood. The CDR3 region is CASSPFSGGSDNEQFF. CDR3 bases: TGTGCCAGCTCACCATTTTCAGGGGGCAGCGACAATGAGCAGTTCTTC.